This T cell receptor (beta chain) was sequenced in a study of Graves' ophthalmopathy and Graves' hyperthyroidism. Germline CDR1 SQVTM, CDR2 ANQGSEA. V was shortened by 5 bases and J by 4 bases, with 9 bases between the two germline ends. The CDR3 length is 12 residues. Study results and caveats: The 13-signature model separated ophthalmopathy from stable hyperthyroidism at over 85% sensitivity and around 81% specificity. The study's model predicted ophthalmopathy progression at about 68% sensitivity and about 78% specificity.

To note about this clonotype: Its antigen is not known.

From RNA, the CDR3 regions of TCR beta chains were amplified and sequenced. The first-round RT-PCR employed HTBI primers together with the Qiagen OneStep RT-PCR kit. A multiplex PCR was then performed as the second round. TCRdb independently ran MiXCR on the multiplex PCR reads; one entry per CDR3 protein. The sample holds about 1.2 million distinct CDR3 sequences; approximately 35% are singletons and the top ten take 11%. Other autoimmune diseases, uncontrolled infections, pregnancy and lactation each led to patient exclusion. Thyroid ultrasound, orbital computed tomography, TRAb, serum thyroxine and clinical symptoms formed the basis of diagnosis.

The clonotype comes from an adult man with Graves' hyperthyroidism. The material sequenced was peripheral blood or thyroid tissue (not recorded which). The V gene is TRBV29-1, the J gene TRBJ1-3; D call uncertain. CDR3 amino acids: CSVSLRGNTIYF. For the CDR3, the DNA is TGCAGCGTTTCCCTTAGGGGAAACACCATATATTTT.